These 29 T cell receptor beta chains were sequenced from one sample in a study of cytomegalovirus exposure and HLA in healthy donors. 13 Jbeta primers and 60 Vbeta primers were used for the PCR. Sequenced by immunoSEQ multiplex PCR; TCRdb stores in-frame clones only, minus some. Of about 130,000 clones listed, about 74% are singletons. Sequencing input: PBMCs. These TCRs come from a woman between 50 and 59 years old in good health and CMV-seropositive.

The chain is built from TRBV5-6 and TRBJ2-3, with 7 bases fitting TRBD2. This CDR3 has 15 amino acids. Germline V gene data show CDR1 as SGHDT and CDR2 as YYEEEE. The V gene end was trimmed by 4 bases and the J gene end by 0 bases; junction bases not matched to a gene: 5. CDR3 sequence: CASSGGVTSTDTQYF. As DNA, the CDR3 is TGTGCCAGCAGCGGGGGGGTCACTAGCACAGATACGCAGTATTTT.

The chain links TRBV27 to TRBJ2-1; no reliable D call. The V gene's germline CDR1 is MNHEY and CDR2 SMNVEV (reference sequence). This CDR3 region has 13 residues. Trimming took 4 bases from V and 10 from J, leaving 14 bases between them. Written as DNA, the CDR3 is TGTGCCAGCAGTTCGGTGACTCGTAACGAGCAGTTCTTC. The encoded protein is CASSSVTRNEQFF.

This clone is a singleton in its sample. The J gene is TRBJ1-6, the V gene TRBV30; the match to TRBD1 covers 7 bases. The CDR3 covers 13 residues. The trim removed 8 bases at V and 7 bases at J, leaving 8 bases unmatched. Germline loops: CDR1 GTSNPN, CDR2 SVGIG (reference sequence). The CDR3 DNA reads TGTGCCCACAGGGACAGTCTAAATTCACCCCTCCACTTT. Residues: CAHRDSLNSPLHF.

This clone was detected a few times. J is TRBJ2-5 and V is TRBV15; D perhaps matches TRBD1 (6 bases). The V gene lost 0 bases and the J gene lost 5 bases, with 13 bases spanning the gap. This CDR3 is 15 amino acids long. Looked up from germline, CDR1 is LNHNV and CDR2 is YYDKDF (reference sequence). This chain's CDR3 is CATSRDYHRVETQYF. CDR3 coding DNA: TGTGCCACCAGCAGAGATTATCACAGGGTGGAGACCCAGTACTTC. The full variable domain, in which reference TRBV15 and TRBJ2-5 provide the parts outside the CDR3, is DAMVIQNPRYQVTQFGKPVTLSCSQTLNHNVMYWYQQKSSQAPKLLFHYYDKDFNNEADTPDNFQSRRPNTSFCFLDIRSPGLGDTAMYLCATSRDYHRVETQYFGPGTRLLVL.

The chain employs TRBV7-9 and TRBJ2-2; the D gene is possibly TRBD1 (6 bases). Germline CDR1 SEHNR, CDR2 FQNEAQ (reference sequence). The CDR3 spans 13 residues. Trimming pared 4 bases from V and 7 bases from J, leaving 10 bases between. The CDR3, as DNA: TGTGCCAGCAGCTCACAGGGATACGGGGAGCTGTTTTTT. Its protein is CASSSQGYGELFF.

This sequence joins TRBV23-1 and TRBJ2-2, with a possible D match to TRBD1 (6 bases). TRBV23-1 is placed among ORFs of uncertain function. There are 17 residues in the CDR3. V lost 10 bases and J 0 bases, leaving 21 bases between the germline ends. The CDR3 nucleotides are TGCGCCAACACGACAGGCCTTCCAGTTGCGAACACCGGGGAGCTGTTTTTT. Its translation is CANTTGLPVANTGELFF.

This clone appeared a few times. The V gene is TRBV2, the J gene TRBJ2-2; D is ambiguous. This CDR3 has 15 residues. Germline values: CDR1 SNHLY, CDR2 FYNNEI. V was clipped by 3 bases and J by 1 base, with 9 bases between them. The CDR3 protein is CASSEVPGNTGELFF. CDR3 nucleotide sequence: TGTGCCAGCAGTGAGGTCCCCGGGAACACCGGGGAGCTGTTTTTT.

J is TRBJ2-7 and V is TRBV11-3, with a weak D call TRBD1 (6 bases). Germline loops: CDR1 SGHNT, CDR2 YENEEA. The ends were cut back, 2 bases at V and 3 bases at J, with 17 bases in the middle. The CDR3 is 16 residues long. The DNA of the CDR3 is TGTGCCAGCAGCTTACAGGGGTTGCAATCCGGCTACGAGCAGTACTTC. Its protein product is CASSLQGLQSGYEQYF. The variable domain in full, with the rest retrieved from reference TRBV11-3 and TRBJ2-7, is EAGVVQSPRYKIIEKKQPVAFWCNPISGHNTLYWYLQNLGQGPELLIRYENEEAVDDSQLPKDRFSAERLKGVDSTLKIQPAELGDSAVYLCASSLQGLQSGYEQYFGPGTRLTVT.

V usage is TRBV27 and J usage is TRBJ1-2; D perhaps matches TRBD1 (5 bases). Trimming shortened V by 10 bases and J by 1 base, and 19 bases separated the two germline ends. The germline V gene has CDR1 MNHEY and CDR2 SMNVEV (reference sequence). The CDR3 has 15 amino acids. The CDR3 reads CATATRLQGNYGYTF. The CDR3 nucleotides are TGTGCCACCGCCACTCGGCTTCAGGGTAACTATGGCTACACCTTC.

The CDR3 protein is CANLLAGGPDTQYF. CDR3 DNA: TGTGCCAACCTACTAGCGGGGGGGCCGGATACGCAGTATTTT. The V gene is TRBV14, the J gene TRBJ2-3; the match to TRBD2 covers 13 bases. CDR3 length: 14 amino acids. The J segment lost 6 bases and the V segment lost 10 bases, leaving 7 bases of the junction unmatched. CDR1 and CDR2 from the germline V gene are SGHDN and FVKESK.

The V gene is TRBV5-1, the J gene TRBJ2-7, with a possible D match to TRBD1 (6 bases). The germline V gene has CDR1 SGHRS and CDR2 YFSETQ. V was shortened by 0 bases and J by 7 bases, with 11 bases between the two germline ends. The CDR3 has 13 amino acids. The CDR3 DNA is TGCGCCAGCAGCTTGGATACAGGGAGAGAGCAGTACTTC. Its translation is CASSLDTGREQYF.

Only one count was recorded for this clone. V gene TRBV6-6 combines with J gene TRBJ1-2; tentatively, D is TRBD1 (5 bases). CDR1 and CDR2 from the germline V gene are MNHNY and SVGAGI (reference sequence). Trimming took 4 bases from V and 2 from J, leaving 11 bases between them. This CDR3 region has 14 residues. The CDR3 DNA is TGTGCCAGCAGTTTCGATTCAGGGAACTATGGCTACACCTTC. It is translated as CASSFDSGNYGYTF.

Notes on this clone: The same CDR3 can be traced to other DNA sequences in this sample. The CDR3 sequence is CASSYRDRGGDTF. The CDR3 coding sequence is TGTGCCAGCAGTTACCGGGACAGGGGAGGAGACACCTTC. This chain joins TRBV6-5 and TRBJ1-2; the match to TRBD1 covers 10 bases. V shed 2 bases, J shed 12 bases, and the junction held 6 bases outside the gene matches. The CDR3 runs to 13 residues. Germline CDR1 and CDR2: MNHEY and SVGAGI.

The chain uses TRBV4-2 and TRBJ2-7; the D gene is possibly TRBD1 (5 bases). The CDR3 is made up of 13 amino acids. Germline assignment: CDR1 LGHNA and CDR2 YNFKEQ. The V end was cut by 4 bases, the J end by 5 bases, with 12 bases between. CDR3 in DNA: TGTGCCAGCAGCCGCAGGGATTCCCACGAGCAGTACTTC. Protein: CASSRRDSHEQYF.

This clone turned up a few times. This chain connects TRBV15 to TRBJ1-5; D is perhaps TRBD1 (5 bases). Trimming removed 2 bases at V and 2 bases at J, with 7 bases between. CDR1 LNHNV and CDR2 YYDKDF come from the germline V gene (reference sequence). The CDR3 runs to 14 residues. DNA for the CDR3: TGTGCCACCAGCAGACCGGGGGGCAATCAGCCCCAGCATTTT. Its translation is CATSRPGGNQPQHF. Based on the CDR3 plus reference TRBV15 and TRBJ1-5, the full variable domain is DAMVIQNPRYQVTQFGKPVTLSCSQTLNHNVMYWYQQKSSQAPKLLFHYYDKDFNNEADTPDNFQSRRPNTSFCFLDIRSPGLGDTAMYLCATSRPGGNQPQHFGDGTRLSIL.

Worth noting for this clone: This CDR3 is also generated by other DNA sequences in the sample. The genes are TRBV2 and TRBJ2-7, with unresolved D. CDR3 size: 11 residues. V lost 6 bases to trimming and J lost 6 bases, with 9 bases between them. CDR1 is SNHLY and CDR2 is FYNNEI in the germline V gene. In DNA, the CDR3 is TGTGCCAGCAGGGGCTCTGGCGAGCAGTACTTC. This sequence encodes CASRGSGEQYF.

The CDR3 DNA follows: TGTGCCACCAGCAGAGATCAGATGAACACAGATACGCAGTATTTT. It translates to CATSRDQMNTDTQYF. The V and J genes are TRBV15 and TRBJ2-3; the D is unclear. Germline V lookup: CDR1 LNHNV, CDR2 YYDKDF (reference sequence). Trimming removed 0 bases from V and 2 bases from J, with 9 bases in between. This CDR3 region has 15 residues.

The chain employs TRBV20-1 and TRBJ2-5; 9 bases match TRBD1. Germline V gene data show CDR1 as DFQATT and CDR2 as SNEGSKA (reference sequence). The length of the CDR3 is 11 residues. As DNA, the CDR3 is TGCAGGACAGGGGGACAAGAGACCCAGTACTTC. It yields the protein CRTGGQETQYF.

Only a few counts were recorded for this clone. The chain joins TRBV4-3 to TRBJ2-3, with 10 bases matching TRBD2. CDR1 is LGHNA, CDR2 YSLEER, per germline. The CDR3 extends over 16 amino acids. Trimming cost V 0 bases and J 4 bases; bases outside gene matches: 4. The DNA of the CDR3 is TGCGCCAGCAGCCAAGATTCCAGCGGGGGGGCAGATACGCAGTATTTT. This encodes CASSQDSSGGADTQYF.

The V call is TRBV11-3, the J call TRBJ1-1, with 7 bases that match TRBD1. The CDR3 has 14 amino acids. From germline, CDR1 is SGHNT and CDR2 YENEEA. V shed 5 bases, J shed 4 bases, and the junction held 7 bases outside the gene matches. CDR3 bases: TGTGCCAGCAGCGACAGGGCCCCACGCACTGAAGCTTTCTTT. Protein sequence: CASSDRAPRTEAFF.

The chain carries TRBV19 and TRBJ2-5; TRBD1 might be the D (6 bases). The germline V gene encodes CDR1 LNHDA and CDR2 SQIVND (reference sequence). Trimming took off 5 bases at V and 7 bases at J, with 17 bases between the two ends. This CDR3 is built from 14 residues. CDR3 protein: CASSLDHLRGTQYF. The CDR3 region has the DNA TGTGCCAGTAGTCTCGACCACCTCAGGGGGACCCAGTACTTC.

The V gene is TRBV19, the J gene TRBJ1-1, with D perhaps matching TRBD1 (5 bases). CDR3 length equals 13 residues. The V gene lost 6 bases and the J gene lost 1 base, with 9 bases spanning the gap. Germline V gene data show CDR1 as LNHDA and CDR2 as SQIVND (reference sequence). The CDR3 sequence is CASSLRGNTEAFF. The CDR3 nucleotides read TGTGCCAGTAGCCTAAGGGGGAACACTGAAGCTTTCTTT.

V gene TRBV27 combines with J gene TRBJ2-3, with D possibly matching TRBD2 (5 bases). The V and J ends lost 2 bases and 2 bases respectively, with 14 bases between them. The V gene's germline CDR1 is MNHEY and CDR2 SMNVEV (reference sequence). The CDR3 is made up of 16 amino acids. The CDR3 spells CASSLGLAVVTDTQYF. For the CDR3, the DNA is TGTGCCAGCAGTTTAGGACTCGCCGTCGTCACAGATACGCAGTATTTT.

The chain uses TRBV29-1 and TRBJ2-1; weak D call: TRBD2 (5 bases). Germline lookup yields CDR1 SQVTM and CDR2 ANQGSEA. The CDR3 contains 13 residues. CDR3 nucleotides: TGCAGTACCCTGGGGAGCTCCTACAATGAGCAGTTCTTC. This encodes CSTLGSSYNEQFF.

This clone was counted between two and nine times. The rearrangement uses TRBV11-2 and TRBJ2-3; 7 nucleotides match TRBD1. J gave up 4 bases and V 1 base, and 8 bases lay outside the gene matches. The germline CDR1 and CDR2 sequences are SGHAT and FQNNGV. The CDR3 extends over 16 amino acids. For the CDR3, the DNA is TGTGCCAGCAGCTTAGGGGCACAGGGGTGGGCAGATACGCAGTATTTT. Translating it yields CASSLGAQGWADTQYF.

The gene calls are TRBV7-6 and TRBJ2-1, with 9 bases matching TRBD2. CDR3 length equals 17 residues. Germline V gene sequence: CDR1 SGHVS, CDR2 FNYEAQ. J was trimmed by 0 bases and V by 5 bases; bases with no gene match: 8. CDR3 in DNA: TGTGCCAGCAGCCCCTTTAGCGGGGGTAGCTCCTACAATGAGCAGTTCTTC. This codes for CASSPFSGGSSYNEQFF.

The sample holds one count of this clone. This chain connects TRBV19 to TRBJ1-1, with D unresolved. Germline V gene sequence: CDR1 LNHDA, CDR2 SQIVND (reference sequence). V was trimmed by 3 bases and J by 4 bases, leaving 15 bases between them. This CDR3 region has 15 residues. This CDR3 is CASSMSVWEITEAFF. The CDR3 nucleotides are TGTGCCAGTAGTATGTCCGTATGGGAGATCACTGAAGCTTTCTTT.

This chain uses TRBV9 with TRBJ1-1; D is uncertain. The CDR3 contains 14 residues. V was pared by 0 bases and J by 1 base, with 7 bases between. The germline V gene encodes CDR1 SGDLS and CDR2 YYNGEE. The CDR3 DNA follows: TGTGCCAGCAGCGTAGCTGCCGGGAACACTGAAGCTTTCTTT. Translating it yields CASSVAAGNTEAFF.

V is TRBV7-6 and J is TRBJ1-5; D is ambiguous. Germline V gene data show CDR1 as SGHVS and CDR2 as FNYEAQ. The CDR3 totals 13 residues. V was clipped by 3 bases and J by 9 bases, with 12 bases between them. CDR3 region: CASSFSRQAPQHF. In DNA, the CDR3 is TGTGCCAGCAGCTTTTCCCGGCAGGCGCCCCAGCATTTT.